The clone carrying this TCR beta chain was seen only a few times. The sample comes from a study of blood T cell repertoires in COVID-19. The CDR3 extends over 13 amino acids. Germline-derived CDR1 and CDR2 are MNHEY and SVGAGI. Between the trimmed V and J ends, which lost 4 bases and 4 bases, there was a span of 5 bases. In the authors' workflow: Nucleated cell counts were estimated from reference gene primer amplification. The repertoire was sequenced with immunoSEQ multiplex PCR; TCRdb's copy has only in-frame clones and lacks some. V and J calls and clone size are copied from that table; D and trimming were computed from the DNA. The sample includes about half a million clones, about 91% of them seen just once.

This receptor was obtained from a young man with COVID-19, enrolled during active disease. Material for sequencing was peripheral blood. V usage is TRBV6-5 and J usage is TRBJ1-6; unclear D gene. CDR3 nucleotides: TGTGCCAGCAGTTCAGCGTATAATTCACCCCTCCACTTT. Protein product: CASSSAYNSPLHF.